Shown below are 7 T cell receptor beta chains from a single sample sequenced in a study of blood T cells in healthy people across ages. Primers used in a second PCR of about 6 to 12 cycles were a sample-barcoded 5' primer and a J-beta primer mix. TCRdb re-analysed the 5' RACE reads in MiXCR, keeping a single row per CDR3 protein. The data hold roughly 800,000 distinct CDR3 sequences, with 55% to 75% observed a single time. Sequencing input: blood. These receptors were taken from a man younger than 40 in good health.

The chain employs TRBV11-2 and TRBJ2-3; 7 bases map to TRBD2. From germline, CDR1 is SGHAT and CDR2 FQNNGV. The J segment lost 1 base and the V segment lost 4 bases, leaving 5 bases of the junction unmatched. The CDR3 consists of 15 residues. CDR3 residues: CASSWGGRGTDTQYF. CDR3 nucleotides: TGTGCCAGCAGCTGGGGGGGACGAGGCACAGATACGCAGTATTTT.

The gene calls are TRBV7-9 and TRBJ2-1; 7 positions match TRBD1. With 5 bases clipped from V and 6 bases from J, the junction kept 10 bases outside the gene matches. Germline V CDR1 and CDR2: SEHNR, FQNEAQ (reference sequence). The CDR3 covers 15 residues. CDR3 bases: TGTGCCAGCAGCCCCAGGAACAGGGGTGCCAATGAGCAGTTCTTC. Its translation: CASSPRNRGANEQFF.

V gene TRBV28 combines with J gene TRBJ2-3, with 15 bases lining up with TRBD2. V lost 5 bases, J lost 6 bases, and 9 bases stayed unmatched. There are 17 residues in the CDR3. Germline CDR1 and CDR2: MDHEN and SYDVKM. The CDR3 spells CASSPPGLAGGWDTQYF. CDR3 in DNA: TGTGCCAGCAGTCCCCCGGGACTAGCGGGAGGATGGGATACGCAGTATTTT.

The gene calls are TRBV9 and TRBJ2-5; D remains ambiguous. Gene TRBJ2-7 matches the end of the DNA better, so the J call may be wrong. Looked up from germline, CDR1 is SGDLS and CDR2 is YYNGEE. CDR3 length: 16 residues. The CDR3: CASSVASDPSFSEQYF. The DNA of the CDR3 is TGTGCCAGCAGCGTAGCCTCGGATCCGTCCTTCTCCGAGCAGTACTTC.

At least ten counts were recorded for this clonotype. The chain uses TRBV7-2 and TRBJ2-3; 8 nucleotides agree with TRBD1. The CDR3 runs to 14 residues. V lost 4 bases, J lost 4 bases, and 4 bases stayed unmatched. Germline loops: CDR1 SGHTA, CDR2 FQGNSA. CDR3 nucleotide sequence: TGTGCCAGCAGCTCTTACAGGGGGTCAGATACGCAGTATTTT. It yields the protein CASSSYRGSDTQYF. Filled out from reference TRBV7-2 and TRBJ2-3, the complete variable domain reads GAGVSQSPSNKVTEKGKDVELRCDPISGHTALYWYRQSLGQGLEFLIYFQGNSAPDKSGLPSDRFSAERTGGSVSTLTIQRTQQEDSAVYLCASSSYRGSDTQYFGPGTRLTVL.

The genes are TRBV7-2 and TRBJ2-1, with 10 nucleotides matching TRBD2. J lost 3 bases, V lost 4 bases, and 6 bases had no gene match. The CDR3 is 16 amino acids. From germline, CDR1 is SGHTA and CDR2 FQGNSA. Here the CDR3 DNA reads TGTGCCAGCAGCTACCTACTAGCGGGAAACTACAATGAGCAGTTCTTC. Its protein product is CASSYLLAGNYNEQFF.

This chain's CDR3 is CSATPGTRAYNEQFF. The CDR3 DNA sequence: TGCAGTGCTACCCCCGGGACTAGGGCCTACAATGAGCAGTTCTTC. The chain employs TRBV20-1 and TRBJ2-1; 8 nucleotides agree with TRBD2. This CDR3 has 15 residues. Trimming at V came to 4 bases and at J to 2 bases, leaving 7 bases not matched to a gene. In germline, CDR1 is DFQATT, CDR2 SNEGSKA (reference sequence).